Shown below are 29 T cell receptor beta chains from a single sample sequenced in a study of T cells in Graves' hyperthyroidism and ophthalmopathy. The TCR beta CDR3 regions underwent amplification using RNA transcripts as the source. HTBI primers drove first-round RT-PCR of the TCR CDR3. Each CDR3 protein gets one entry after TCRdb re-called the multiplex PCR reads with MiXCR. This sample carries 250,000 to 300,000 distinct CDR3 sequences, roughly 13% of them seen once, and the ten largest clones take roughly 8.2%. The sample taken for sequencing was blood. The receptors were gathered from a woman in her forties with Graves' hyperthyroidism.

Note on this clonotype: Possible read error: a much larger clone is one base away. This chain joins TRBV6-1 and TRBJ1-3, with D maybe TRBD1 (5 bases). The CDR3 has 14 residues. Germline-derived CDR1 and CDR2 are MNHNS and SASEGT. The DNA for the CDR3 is TGTGCCAGCAGTGCGGTCGGGGCTGGAAACAGCATATATTTT. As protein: CASSAVGAGNSIYF.

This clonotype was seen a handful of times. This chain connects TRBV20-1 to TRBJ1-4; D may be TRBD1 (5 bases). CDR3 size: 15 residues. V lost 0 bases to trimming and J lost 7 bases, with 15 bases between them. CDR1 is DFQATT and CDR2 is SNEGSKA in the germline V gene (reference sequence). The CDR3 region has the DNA TGCAGTGCTAGAGATAGGCGGGACGCAGGTGAAAAACTGTTTTTT. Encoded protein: CSARDRRDAGEKLFF.

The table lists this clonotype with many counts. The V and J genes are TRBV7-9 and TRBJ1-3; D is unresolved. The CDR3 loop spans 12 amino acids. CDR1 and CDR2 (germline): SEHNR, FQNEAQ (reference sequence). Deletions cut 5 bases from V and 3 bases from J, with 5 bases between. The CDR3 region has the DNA TGTGCCAGCAGCAGGGATGGAAACACCATATATTTT. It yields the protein CASSRDGNTIYF.

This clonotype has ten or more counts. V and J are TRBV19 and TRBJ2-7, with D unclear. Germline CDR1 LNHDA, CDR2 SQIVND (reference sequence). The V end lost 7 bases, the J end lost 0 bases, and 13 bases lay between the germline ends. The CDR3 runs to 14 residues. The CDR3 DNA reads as TGTGCCAGTAATATTGCGGTTAACTCCTACGAGCAGTACTTC. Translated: CASNIAVNSYEQYF.

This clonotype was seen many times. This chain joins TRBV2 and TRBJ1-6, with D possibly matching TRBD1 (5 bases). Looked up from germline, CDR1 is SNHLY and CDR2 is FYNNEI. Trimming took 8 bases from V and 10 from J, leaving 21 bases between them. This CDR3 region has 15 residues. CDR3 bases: TGTGCCAGCGGGGGTTTGGACTCCCCGATATCACCCCTCCACTTT. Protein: CASGGLDSPISPLHF.

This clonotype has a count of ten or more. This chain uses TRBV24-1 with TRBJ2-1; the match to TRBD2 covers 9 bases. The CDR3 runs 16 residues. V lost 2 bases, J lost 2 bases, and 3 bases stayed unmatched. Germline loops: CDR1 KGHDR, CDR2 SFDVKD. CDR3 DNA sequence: TGTGCCACCAGTGATTCTAGCGGGAAGGCCTACAATGAGCAGTTCTTC. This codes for CATSDSSGKAYNEQFF.

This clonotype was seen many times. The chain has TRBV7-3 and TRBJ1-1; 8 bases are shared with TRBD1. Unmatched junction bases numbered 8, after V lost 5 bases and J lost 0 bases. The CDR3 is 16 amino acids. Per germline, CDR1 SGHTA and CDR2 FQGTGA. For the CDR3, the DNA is TGTGCCAGCAGCCTCACAGGGGGGTTCATGAACACTGAAGCTTTCTTT. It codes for CASSLTGGFMNTEAFF.

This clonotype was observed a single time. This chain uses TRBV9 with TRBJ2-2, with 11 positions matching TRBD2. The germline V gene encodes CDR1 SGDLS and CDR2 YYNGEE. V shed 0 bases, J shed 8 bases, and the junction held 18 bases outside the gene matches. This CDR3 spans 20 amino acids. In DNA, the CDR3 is TGTGCCAGCAGCGTAGCTACCCCGATTAGCGGGAGGGCCTCTACTGGGGAGCTGTTTTTT. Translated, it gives CASSVATPISGRASTGELFF.

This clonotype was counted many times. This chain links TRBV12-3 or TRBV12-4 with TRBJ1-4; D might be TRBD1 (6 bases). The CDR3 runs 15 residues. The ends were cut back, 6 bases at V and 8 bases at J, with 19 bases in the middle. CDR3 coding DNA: TGTGCCAGCAGGTCCGACAGGAAGAAGCGAGAAAAACTGTTTTTT. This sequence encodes CASRSDRKKREKLFF.

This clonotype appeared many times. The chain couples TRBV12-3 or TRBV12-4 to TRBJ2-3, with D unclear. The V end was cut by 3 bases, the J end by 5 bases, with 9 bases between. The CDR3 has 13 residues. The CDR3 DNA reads TGTGCCAGCAGTTTCACCGATAGAGATACGCAGTATTTT. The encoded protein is CASSFTDRDTQYF.

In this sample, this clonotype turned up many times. This CDR3 reads CASSLGRSTYEQYF. In DNA form, the CDR3 reads TGTGCCAGCAGTTTAGGCAGGTCCACCTACGAGCAGTACTTC. J is TRBJ2-7 and V is TRBV12-3 or TRBV12-4; D not certain. Trimming took off 1 base at V and 2 bases at J, with 9 bases between the two ends. This CDR3 is 14 amino acids long.

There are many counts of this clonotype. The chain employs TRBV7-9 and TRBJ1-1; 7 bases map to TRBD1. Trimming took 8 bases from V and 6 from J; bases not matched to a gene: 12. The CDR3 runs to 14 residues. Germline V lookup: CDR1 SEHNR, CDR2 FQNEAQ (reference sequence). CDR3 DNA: TGTGCCAGCCAACGGGACAGAAATTTTCCTGAAGCTTTCTTT. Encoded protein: CASQRDRNFPEAFF.

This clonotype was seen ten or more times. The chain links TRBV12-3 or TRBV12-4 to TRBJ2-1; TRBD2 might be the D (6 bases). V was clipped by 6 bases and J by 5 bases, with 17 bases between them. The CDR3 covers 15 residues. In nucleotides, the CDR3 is TGTGCCAGCAGCCAGGCCGGGACTTTTAACAATGAGCAGTTCTTC. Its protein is CASSQAGTFNNEQFF.

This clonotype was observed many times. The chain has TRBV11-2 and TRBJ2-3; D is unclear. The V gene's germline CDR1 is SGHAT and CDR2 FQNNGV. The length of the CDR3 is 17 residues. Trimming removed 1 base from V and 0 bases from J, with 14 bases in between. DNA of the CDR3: TGTGCCAGCAGCTTAGGCCCCGACTCACTAAGCACAGATACGCAGTATTTT. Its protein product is CASSLGPDSLSTDTQYF.

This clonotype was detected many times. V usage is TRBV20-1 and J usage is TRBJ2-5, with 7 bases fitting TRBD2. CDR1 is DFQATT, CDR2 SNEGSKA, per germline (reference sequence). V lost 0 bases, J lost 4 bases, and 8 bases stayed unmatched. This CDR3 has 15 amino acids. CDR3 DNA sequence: TGCAGTGCTAGAGATCGGAGCGGGGTATTAGAGACCCAGTACTTC. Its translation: CSARDRSGVLETQYF.

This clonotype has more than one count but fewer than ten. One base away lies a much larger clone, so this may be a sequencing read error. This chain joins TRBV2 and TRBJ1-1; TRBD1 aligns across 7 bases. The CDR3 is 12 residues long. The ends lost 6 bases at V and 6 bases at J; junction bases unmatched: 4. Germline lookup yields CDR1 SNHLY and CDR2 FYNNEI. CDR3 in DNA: TGTGCCAGCAGGGGGACAGCGGCTGAAGCTTTCTTT. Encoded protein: CASRGTAAEAFF.

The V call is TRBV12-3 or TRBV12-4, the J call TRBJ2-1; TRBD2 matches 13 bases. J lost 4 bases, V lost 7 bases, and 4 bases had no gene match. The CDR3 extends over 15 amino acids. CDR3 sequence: CASTLGLAGYNEQFF. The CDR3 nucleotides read TGTGCCAGCACCCTGGGACTAGCGGGATACAATGAGCAGTTCTTC.

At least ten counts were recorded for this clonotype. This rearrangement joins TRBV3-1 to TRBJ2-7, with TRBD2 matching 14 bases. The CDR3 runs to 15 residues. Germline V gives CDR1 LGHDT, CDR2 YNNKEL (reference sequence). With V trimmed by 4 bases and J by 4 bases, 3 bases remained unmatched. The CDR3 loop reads CASSLGLAGEYEQYF. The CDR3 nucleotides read TGTGCCAGCAGCCTGGGACTAGCGGGAGAGTACGAGCAGTACTTC.

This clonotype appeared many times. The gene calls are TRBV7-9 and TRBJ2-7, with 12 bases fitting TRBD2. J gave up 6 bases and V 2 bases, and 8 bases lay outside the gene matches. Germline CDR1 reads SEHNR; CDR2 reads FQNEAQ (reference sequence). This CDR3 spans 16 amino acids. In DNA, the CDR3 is TGTGCCAGCAGCTTACAAGGACTAGCGGGAAGGGGCGAGCAGTACTTC. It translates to CASSLQGLAGRGEQYF. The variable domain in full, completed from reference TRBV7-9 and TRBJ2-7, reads DTGVSQNPRHKITKRGQNVTFRCDPISEHNRLYWYRQTLGQGPEFLTYFQNEAQLEKSRLLSDRFSAERPKGSFSTLEIQRTEQGDSAMYLCASSLQGLAGRGEQYFGPGTRLTVT.

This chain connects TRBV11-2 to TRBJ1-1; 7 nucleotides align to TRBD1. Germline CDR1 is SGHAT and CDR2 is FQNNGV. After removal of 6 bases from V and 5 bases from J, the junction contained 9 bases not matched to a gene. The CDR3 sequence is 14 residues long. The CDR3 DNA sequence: TGTGCCAGCAGTTCTCGGGCCAGGGGGACTGAAGCTTTCTTT. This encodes CASSSRARGTEAFF.

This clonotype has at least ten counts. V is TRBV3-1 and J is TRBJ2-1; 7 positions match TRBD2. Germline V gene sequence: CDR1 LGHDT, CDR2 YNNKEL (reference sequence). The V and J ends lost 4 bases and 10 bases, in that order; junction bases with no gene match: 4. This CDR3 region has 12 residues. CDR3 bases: TGTGCCAGCAGCCTCGCGGGGGTGGAGCAGTTCTTC. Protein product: CASSLAGVEQFF.

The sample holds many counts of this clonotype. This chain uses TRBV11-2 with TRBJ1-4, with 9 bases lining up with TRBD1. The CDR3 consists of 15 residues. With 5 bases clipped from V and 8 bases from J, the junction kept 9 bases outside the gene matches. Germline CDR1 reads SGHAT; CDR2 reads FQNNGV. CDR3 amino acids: CASSPRGQGAEKLFF. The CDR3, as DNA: TGTGCCAGCAGCCCGAGGGGACAGGGTGCGGAAAAACTGTTTTTT. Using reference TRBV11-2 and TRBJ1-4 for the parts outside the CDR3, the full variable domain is EAGVAQSPRYKIIEKRQSVAFWCNPISGHATLYWYQQILGQGPKLLIQFQNNGVVDDSQLPKDRFSAERLKGVDSTLKIQPAKLEDSAVYLCASSPRGQGAEKLFFGSGTQLSVL.

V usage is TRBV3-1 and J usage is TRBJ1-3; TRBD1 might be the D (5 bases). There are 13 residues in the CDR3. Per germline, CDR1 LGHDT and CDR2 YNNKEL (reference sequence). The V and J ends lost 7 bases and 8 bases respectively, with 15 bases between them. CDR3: CASNRQIGDTIYF. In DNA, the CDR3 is TGTGCCAGCAACCGACAGATCGGGGACACCATATATTTT.

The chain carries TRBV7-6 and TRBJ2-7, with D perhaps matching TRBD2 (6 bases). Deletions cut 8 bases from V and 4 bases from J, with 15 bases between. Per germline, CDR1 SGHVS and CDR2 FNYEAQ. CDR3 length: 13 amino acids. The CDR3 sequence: CASGGAEFYEQYF. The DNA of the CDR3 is TGTGCCAGCGGCGGGGCAGAATTTTACGAGCAGTACTTC.

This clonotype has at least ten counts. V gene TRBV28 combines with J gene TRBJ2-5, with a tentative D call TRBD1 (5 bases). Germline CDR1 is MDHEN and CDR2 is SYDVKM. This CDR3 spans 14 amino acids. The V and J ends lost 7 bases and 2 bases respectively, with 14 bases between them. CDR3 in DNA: TGTGCCAGCACCACCCCCCACAGGCAAGAGACCCAGTACTTC. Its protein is CASTTPHRQETQYF.

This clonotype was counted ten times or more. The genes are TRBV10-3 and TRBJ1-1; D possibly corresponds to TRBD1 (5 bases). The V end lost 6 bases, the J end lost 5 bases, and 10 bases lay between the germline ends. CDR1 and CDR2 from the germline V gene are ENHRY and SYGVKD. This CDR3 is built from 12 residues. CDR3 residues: CAIRERGTEAFF. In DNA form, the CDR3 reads TGTGCCATCAGAGAGAGGGGTACTGAAGCTTTCTTT.

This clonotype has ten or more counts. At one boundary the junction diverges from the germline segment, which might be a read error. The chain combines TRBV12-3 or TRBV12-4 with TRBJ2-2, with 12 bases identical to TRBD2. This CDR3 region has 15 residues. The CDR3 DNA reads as TGTGCCAGCAGTCTAGCGGGAGGGCCGTCCGGGGAGCTGTTTTTT. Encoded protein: CASSLAGGPSGELFF.

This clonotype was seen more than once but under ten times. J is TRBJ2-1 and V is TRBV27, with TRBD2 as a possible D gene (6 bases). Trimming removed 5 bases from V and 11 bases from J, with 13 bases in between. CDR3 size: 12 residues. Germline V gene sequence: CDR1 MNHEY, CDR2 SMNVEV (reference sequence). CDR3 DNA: TGTGCCAGCAGTACCCGGGAGTTAAAGCAGTTCTTC. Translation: CASSTRELKQFF.

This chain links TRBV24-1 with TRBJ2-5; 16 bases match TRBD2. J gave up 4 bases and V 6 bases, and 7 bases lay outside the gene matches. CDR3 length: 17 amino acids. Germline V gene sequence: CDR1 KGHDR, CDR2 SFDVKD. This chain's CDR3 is CATSPGTSGRAVETQYF. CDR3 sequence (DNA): TGTGCCACCAGTCCGGGGACTAGCGGGAGGGCGGTAGAGACCCAGTACTTC.